The clone carrying this T cell receptor (beta chain) was picked up a small number of times. Its matching antigen is unknown. This specimen belongs to a study of T-cell reconstitution after alpha-beta-depleted transplantation in children. Regarding the study as a whole: Surviving recipient T cells and thymic progenitors produced the high day-60 TCRbeta diversity seen in some patients. As was reported, about two months after transplant, alpha-beta T cells came from several hundred expanded graft clones. By one year post-transplant, T-cell counts and diversity largely arose from T cells that were newly produced.

For TCRbeta, the library was prepared with unique molecular identifiers. TCRdb fed the PCR reads into MiXCR, producing one record per CDR3 protein. The data contain about a million distinct CDR3 sequences, roughly 29% of them seen just once; the ten biggest clones take up around 30%. This CDR3 has 14 residues. The germline V gene encodes CDR1 MNHNS and CDR2 SASEGT. V lost 6 bases to trimming and J lost 4 bases, with 10 bases between them. The gene calls are TRBV6-1 and TRBJ1-6; no clear D. The sequence derives from a boy younger than two who had a stem cell transplant for SCID, so the T cells may come from the graft donor. Sequencing was performed on PBMCs, mostly from graft donor cells, taken 360 days after TCRalphabeta/CD19-depleted stem cell transplant. CDR3 amino acids: CASRVSRYNSPLHF. The CDR3 DNA sequence: TGTGCCAGCAGGGTATCTCGGTATAATTCACCCCTCCACTTT.